This T cell receptor (beta chain) was identified in a study of blood T cell repertoires in COVID-19. Study-wide context: The United States, Italy and Spain supplied acute and convalescent COVID-19 samples. PBMCs, B-cell-depleted T cells, or T cells provided the cDNA or gDNA that made up the material.

This clone was counted between two and nine times. In the authors' workflow: Counts of nucleated cells, estimated from reference gene primer amplification, were obtained. Libraries were prepared by immunoSEQ multiplex PCR; TCRdb keeps only in-frame clonotypes and omits some of them. V and J calls and clone size are copied from that table; D and trimming were computed from the DNA. The sample comprises around 140,000 clones, 80% to 90% of which are singletons, and over 0.85% rests with the top ten. Sequencing was carried out using peripheral blood. The source of this sequence is a woman in her 50s with acute or convalescent COVID-19.

The CDR3 bases are TGTGCCAGCAGCCAAGGGACAGGGCAGGGATGGTCACCCCTCCACTTT. Translated, it gives CASSQGTGQGWSPLHF. The chain has TRBV3-1 (or the pseudogene TRBV3-2) and TRBJ1-6; 8 positions match TRBD1. The junction had 9 bases not matched to a gene; V was cut back by 1 base and J by 10 bases. This CDR3 spans 16 amino acids. From germline, CDR1 is LGHDT and CDR2 YNNKEL (reference sequence).